Listed below are T cell receptor beta chains from one sample, sequenced in a study of blood T cell repertoires in COVID-19. Clones were read by immunoSEQ multiplex PCR, and TCRdb kept only the in-frame ones, dropping some. The data show a few hundred thousand clones, 75% to 90% seen once. The sequencing input was PBMCs or T cells enriched from blood (not recorded which). Receptors originate from a woman younger than 30 who had recovered from COVID-19. Both conserved end residues are part of each CDR3. Fields, in order: J gene, D gene, clone size, V gene, CDR3 protein, CDR3 DNA. A D gene is named only where the DNA matches it firmly. For some rows the clone size is stated as once, few or many, or as a class when expanded; others skip it.

>TRBJ2-7|NA|NA|TRBV5-4
CASSSLGGEQYF
TGTGCCAGCAGTTCGCTAGGTGGCGAGCAGTACTTC
>TRBJ2-3|TRBD1|NA|TRBV23-1
CASSQSGQTTDTQYF
TGCGCCAGCAGTCAATCGGGACAGACCACAGATACGCAGTATTTT
>TRBJ2-1|TRBD1|NA|TRBV27
CASSPRGQGYNEQFF
TGTGCCAGCAGTCCAAGGGGACAGGGTTACAATGAGCAGTTCTTC
>TRBJ2-5|TRBD2|NA|TRBV27
CASMTSGGQETQYF
TGTGCCAGCATGACTAGCGGGGGGCAAGAGACCCAGTACTTC
>TRBJ1-5|NA|NA|TRBV6-5
CASSREIGEPQHF
TGTGCCAGCTCAAGAGAGATTGGAGAGCCCCAGCATTTT
>TRBJ1-1|NA|NA|TRBV6-5
CASRLQGQPEAFF
TGTGCCAGCAGGCTACAGGGACAACCTGAAGCTTTCTTT
>TRBJ2-7|TRBD1|NA|TRBV27
CASSRDRKSGQYF
TGTGCCAGCAGTCGGGACAGAAAGTCCGGGCAGTACTTC
>TRBJ2-5|NA|NA|TRBV28
CASSPSGQEGETQYF
TGTGCCAGCAGCCCATCGGGACAAGAGGGAGAGACCCAGTACTTC
>TRBJ1-5|TRBD1|once|TRBV2
CASSEDRGLDQPQHF
TGTGCCAGCAGTGAGGACAGGGGGCTAGATCAGCCCCAGCATTTT
>TRBJ2-2|NA|NA|TRBV10-3
CAIGQPNTGELFF
TGTGCCATCGGACAGCCGAACACCGGGGAGCTGTTTTTT
>TRBJ2-5|TRBD1|NA|TRBV19
CASSLRQGRGQETQYF
TGTGCCAGTAGTCTGAGACAGGGTCGGGGACAAGAGACCCAGTACTTC
>TRBJ1-2|NA|NA|TRBV5-1
CASSPAGVVGYTF
TGCGCCAGCAGCCCGGCAGGGGTTGTTGGCTACACCTTC
>TRBJ2-5|TRBD2|NA|TRBV5-4
CASSTERGGLETQYF
TGTGCCAGCAGCACCGAGCGGGGGGGCCTGGAGACCCAGTACTTC
>TRBJ2-1|NA|NA|TRBV3-1/TRBV3-2
CASSHAGAEQFF
TGTGCCAGCAGCCATGCGGGGGCTGAGCAGTTCTTC
>TRBJ2-7|TRBD1|NA|TRBV28
CASSSVGTGEGYEQYF
TGTGCCAGCAGTTCCGTAGGGACAGGGGAGGGCTACGAGCAGTACTTC
>TRBJ1-2|TRBD1|NA|TRBV27
CASSLRPGQFNYGYTF
TGTGCCAGCAGTTTGCGACCGGGACAGTTTAACTATGGCTACACCTTC
>TRBJ1-4|NA|NA|TRBV12-3/TRBV12-4
CASSLEGEKLFF
TGTGCCAGCAGCCTGGAGGGGGAAAAACTGTTTTTT
>TRBJ1-4|TRBD1|NA|TRBV3-1/TRBV3-2
CASSQGRGPNEKLFF
TGTGCCAGCAGCCAAGGAAGGGGGCCTAATGAAAAACTGTTTTTT
>TRBJ1-2|NA|NA|TRBV6-5
CASSYEGGDGYTF
TGTGCCAGCAGTTATGAGGGAGGCGATGGCTACACCTTC
>TRBJ1-2|NA|NA|TRBV5-6
CASSFDDARLGAYGYTF
TGTGCCAGCAGCTTTGATGACGCGCGGCTGGGAGCCTATGGCTACACCTTC
>TRBJ2-3|NA|NA|TRBV11-2
CASSLAVAGGGAEYF
TGTGCCAGCAGCTTAGCAGTGGCCGGAGGGGGCGCGGAGTATTTT
>TRBJ2-7|NA|NA|TRBV7-9
CASSPGRNEQYF
TGTGCCAGCAGCCCGGGAAGGAACGAGCAGTACTTC
>TRBJ1-2|NA|NA|TRBV5-5
CASSPAGMDYGYTF
TGTGCCAGCAGCCCAGCAGGGATGGACTATGGCTACACCTTC
>TRBJ2-5|TRBD2|once|TRBV13
CASSALAGVGETQYF
TGTGCCAGCAGCGCCTTAGCGGGGGTGGGCGAGACCCAGTACTTC
>TRBJ1-6|TRBD1|once|TRBV24-1
CATSDSPAPPGTGGSPLHF
TGTGCCACCAGTGATTCCCCAGCGCCGCCTGGGACAGGGGGTTCACCCCTCCACTTT
>TRBJ2-3|TRBD2|NA|TRBV19
CASSPISGAHSTDTQYF
TGTGCCAGTAGTCCAATTAGCGGGGCCCATAGCACAGATACGCAGTATTTT
>TRBJ2-7|TRBD2|NA|TRBV4-1
CASRRTAGIYEQYF
TGCGCCAGTAGAAGAACAGCGGGGATCTACGAGCAGTACTTC
>TRBJ1-1|NA|NA|TRBV29-1
CSVVVGGYTEAFF
TGCAGCGTTGTAGTTGGGGGGTACACTGAAGCTTTCTTT
>TRBJ1-1|NA|NA|TRBV19
CASGGNWNTEAFF
TGTGCCAGTGGGGGGAATTGGAACACTGAAGCTTTCTTT
>TRBJ2-5|TRBD2|NA|TRBV7-2
CASSLLAGVGETQYF
TGTGCCAGCAGCTTACTAGCGGGGGTCGGAGAGACCCAGTACTTC
>TRBJ2-4|NA|NA|TRBV30
CATGVPTYIQYF
TGTGCCACCGGAGTCCCCACCTACATTCAGTACTTC
>TRBJ1-5|TRBD1|NA|TRBV10-3
CAISERGGAGSNQPQHF
TGTGCCATCAGTGAGAGAGGGGGCGCGGGTAGCAATCAGCCCCAGCATTTT
>TRBJ1-1|NA|NA|TRBV29-1
CSVPGQVGAFF
TGCAGCGTCCCCGGTCAGGTGGGAGCTTTCTTT
>TRBJ1-4|NA|NA|TRBV28
CASSTGTLRTNEKLFF
TGTGCCAGCAGCACCGGGACTCTTAGGACTAATGAAAAACTGTTTTTT
>TRBJ2-7|NA|NA|TRBV28
CASSSPRGYEQYF
TGTGCCAGCAGTTCGCCCCGGGGCTACGAGCAGTACTTC
>TRBJ1-1|NA|NA|TRBV7-8
CASSLIVRGTEAFF
TGTGCCAGCAGCTTAATCGTCCGCGGAACTGAAGCTTTCTTT
>TRBJ1-5|NA|NA|TRBV5-4
CASSQGGGLNQPQHF
TGTGCCAGCAGCCAAGGGGGGGGGTTGAATCAGCCCCAGCATTTT
>TRBJ2-7|TRBD1|few|TRBV3-1/TRBV3-2
CASSLTPGQGRYEQYF
TGTGCCAGCAGCCTGACACCGGGACAGGGTCGTTACGAGCAGTACTTC